This T cell receptor beta chain was obtained from a study of shared clonotypes between healthy human individuals. Naive CD8 cells were CD45RO-negative, positively selected for CCR7, excluding terminally differentiated effector memory CD45RA+ cells. Tens of thousands of T cell genomes (approximately 210 ng DNA) went into each sorted-subset replicate. TCRdb's table, derived via immunoSEQ multiplex PCR, lists solely in-frame clones and lacks some. Counted here are about 1,800,000 clones, just under 95% occurring once; the ten biggest clones make up 1.2%. Broader study findings: Blood alone was sampled, and tissue repertoires likely differ. Clonotypes which were not shared had lower generation probabilities than clonotypes that all four donors shared. What naive subsets generally showed was a larger estimated richness than memory subsets showed.

This clone was seen just once. The antigen remains undetermined. This CDR3 is built from 13 residues. The V segment lost 4 bases and the J segment 8 bases; nucleotides outside the gene matches: 5. CDR1 is MNHNY and CDR2 is SVGAGI in the germline V gene (reference sequence). This TCR came from a man aged 18 to 29 in good health. Material for sequencing was naive CD8+ T cells sorted from blood. The rearrangement joins TRBV6-6 to TRBJ1-3, with 7 bases identical to TRBD1. CDR3 coding DNA: TGTGCCAGCAGTTGGACAGGAGGAGACACCATATATTTT. Protein: CASSWTGGDTIYF.